The 30 T cell receptor beta chains listed next were all sequenced from one sample in a study of T cell responses to AZD1222 COVID-19 vaccine. This table comes from immunoSEQ multiplex PCR, and its TCRdb copy is limited to in-frame clones, with some not included. The sample has 100,000 or so clones, roughly 89% seen once; the top ten hold more than 15%. The starting material was peripheral blood, obtained on day 0 of AZD1222 vaccination. The source is an adult in good health.

The chain uses TRBV9 and TRBJ1-2; D gene unclear. V shed 4 bases and J shed 4 bases, with 14 bases lying between them. CDR3 length: 14 amino acids. Germline V CDR1 and CDR2: SGDLS, YYNGEE. CDR3 sequence (DNA): TGTGCCAGCAGCCAGGACTCCAGGTCCTATGGCTACACCTTC. Its translation is CASSQDSRSYGYTF.

The CDR3 DNA follows: TGTGCCAGCAGTCCCGGGACAAAGTACAATGAGCAGTTCTTC. Amino acid sequence: CASSPGTKYNEQFF. V is TRBV7-7 and J is TRBJ2-1; weak D call: TRBD1 (6 bases). V was pared by 6 bases and J by 4 bases, with 13 bases between. This CDR3 spans 14 amino acids. Germline assignment: CDR1 SSHAT and CDR2 FNYEAQ (reference sequence).

CDR3 residues: CSVDPGARNTEAFF. In DNA, the CDR3 is TGCAGCGTTGACCCGGGGGCGCGTAACACTGAAGCTTTCTTT. The V and J genes are TRBV29-1 and TRBJ1-1; D is perhaps TRBD1 (6 bases). The V end lost 3 bases, the J end lost 2 bases, and 13 bases lay between the germline ends. This CDR3 spans 14 amino acids. CDR1 is SQVTM and CDR2 is ANQGSEA in the germline V gene.

This clone was recorded once. The V call is TRBV7-3, the J call TRBJ2-1; D is unclear. This CDR3 spans 13 amino acids. V lost 0 bases and J 5 bases, leaving 5 bases between the germline ends. Per germline, CDR1 SGHTA and CDR2 FQGTGA. The CDR3 DNA reads TGTGCCAGCAGCTTAACCAGGAACAATGAGCAGTTCTTC. Its translation: CASSLTRNNEQFF.

The chain employs TRBV19 and TRBJ2-7; D perhaps matches TRBD2 (5 bases). The CDR3 totals 14 residues. The V end was cut by 5 bases, the J end by 0 bases, with 11 bases between. Germline CDR1 is LNHDA and CDR2 is SQIVND (reference sequence). CDR3 loop: CASSRGKVSYEQYF. The CDR3 DNA reads TGTGCCAGTAGTCGAGGGAAGGTCTCCTACGAGCAGTACTTC.

This clone was seen only a few times. The chain links TRBV11-3 to TRBJ1-1, with D tentatively TRBD1 (5 bases). Trimming pared 0 bases from V and 4 bases from J, leaving 12 bases between. Germline values: CDR1 SGHNT, CDR2 YENEEA. There are 15 residues in the CDR3. CDR3 in DNA: TGTGCCAGCAGCTTAGACAGGGAAGGGAGCACTGAAGCTTTCTTT. Encoded protein: CASSLDREGSTEAFF.

The J gene is TRBJ1-3, the V gene TRBV3-1 (or the pseudogene TRBV3-2); tentative D call: TRBD1 (5 bases). This CDR3 region has 16 residues. Trimming removed 4 bases at V and 0 bases at J, with 13 bases between. From germline, CDR1 is LGHDT and CDR2 YNNKEL (reference sequence). The CDR3 loop is CASSPPQGFSGNTIYF. The CDR3 region has the DNA TGTGCCAGCAGCCCCCCCCAGGGTTTCTCTGGAAACACCATATATTTT.

This sequence joins TRBV27 and TRBJ2-5, with a tentative D call TRBD2 (5 bases). Trimming took off 4 bases at V and 5 bases at J, with 17 bases between the two ends. Per germline, CDR1 MNHEY and CDR2 SMNVEV (reference sequence). The CDR3 loop spans 15 amino acids. For the CDR3, the DNA is TGTGCCAGCAGTTCGTCGGGAATCATAAAGGAGACCCAGTACTTC. Encoded protein: CASSSSGIIKETQYF.

The V call is TRBV3-1 (or the pseudogene TRBV3-2), the J call TRBJ2-7; D not resolved. From germline, CDR1 is LGHDT and CDR2 YNNKEL (reference sequence). Trimming cost V 1 base and J 6 bases, with 19 bases left between them. The CDR3 consists of 16 residues. CDR3 loop: CASSQGVGGGAGEQYF. CDR3 coding DNA: TGTGCCAGCAGCCAAGGGGTGGGTGGTGGCGCCGGCGAGCAGTACTTC.

The genes are TRBV3-1 (or the pseudogene TRBV3-2) and TRBJ2-2; 12 bases agree with TRBD2. Trimming cost V 8 bases and J 6 bases; bases outside gene matches: 4. Germline CDR1 is LGHDT and CDR2 is YNNKEL (reference sequence). The CDR3 is 14 amino acids. Written as DNA, the CDR3 is TGTGCCAGCGGCGGACTAGCGGGATCCGGGGAGCTGTTTTTT. This sequence encodes CASGGLAGSGELFF.

This clone came up once. This chain connects TRBV4-2 to TRBJ2-1; a possible D gene is TRBD2 (7 bases). V lost 0 bases, J lost 1 base, and 13 bases lay in between. CDR1 is LGHNA, CDR2 YNFKEQ, per germline. The CDR3 spans 17 residues. The CDR3 DNA follows: TGTGCCAGCAGCCAAGATAAGGGGGGGGTATCCTACAATGAGCAGTTCTTC. Translating gives CASSQDKGGVSYNEQFF.

The genes are TRBV7-2 and TRBJ2-3; TRBD2 aligns across 7 bases. Germline V gene lookup returns CDR1 SGHTA and CDR2 FQGNSA. The CDR3 covers 16 residues. V shed 5 bases, J shed 2 bases, and the junction held 10 bases outside the gene matches. The CDR3 DNA sequence: TGTGCCAGCAGCGAACAGGCAGGACTAGACACAGATACGCAGTATTTT. This sequence encodes CASSEQAGLDTDTQYF.

This chain connects TRBV6-6 to TRBJ1-2, with D possibly matching TRBD1 (6 bases). Germline V gene data show CDR1 as MNHNY and CDR2 as SVGAGI (reference sequence). The length of the CDR3 is 18 residues. V lost 5 bases, J lost 4 bases, and 26 bases lay in between. CDR3 amino acids: CASSPQTGRGPDLYGYTF. The CDR3, as DNA: TGTGCCAGCAGTCCTCAGACGGGCAGGGGTCCCGACCTCTATGGCTACACCTTC.

A single count supports this clone. The rearrangement links TRBV18 to TRBJ2-7; 11 bases agree with TRBD1. This CDR3 spans 15 amino acids. V lost 4 bases and J lost 3; bases outside the gene matches: 5. Germline V lookup: CDR1 KGHSH, CDR2 LQKENI. This CDR3 reads CASSQRGQGDYEQYF. The CDR3 nucleotides read TGTGCCAGCTCACAACGGGGACAGGGGGACTACGAGCAGTACTTC. Full variable domain (remainder filled in from reference TRBV18 and TRBJ2-7): NAGVMQNPRHLVRRRGQEARLRCSPMKGHSHVYWYRQLPEEGLKFMVYLQKENIIDESGMPKERFSAEFPKEGPSILRIQQVVRGDSAAYFCASSQRGQGDYEQYFGPGTRLTVT.

The gene calls are TRBV6-2 or TRBV6-3 and TRBJ1-1; D gene unclear. This CDR3 is built from 15 residues. CDR1 and CDR2 from the germline V gene are MNHEY and SVGEGT. V was trimmed by 5 bases and J by 4 bases, leaving 17 bases between them. The CDR3 loop reads CASSPRFYPSTEAFF. The CDR3, as DNA: TGTGCCAGCAGTCCCAGGTTCTATCCATCCACTGAAGCTTTCTTT.

This sequence joins TRBV7-9 and TRBJ1-2, with 9 bases that match TRBD1. J was trimmed by 2 bases and V by 5 bases; bases with no gene match: 3. The CDR3 spans 14 residues. The germline V gene encodes CDR1 SEHNR and CDR2 FQNEAQ (reference sequence). CDR3 in amino acids: CASSTGQGNYGYTF. The CDR3 nucleotides are TGTGCCAGCAGCACGGGACAGGGAAACTATGGCTACACCTTC.

J is TRBJ2-7 and V is TRBV7-9; 8 nucleotides align to TRBD1. V gave up 5 bases and J gave up 2 bases; unmatched junction bases: 8. The germline V gene has CDR1 SEHNR and CDR2 FQNEAQ (reference sequence). The length of the CDR3 is 15 residues. CDR3 in DNA: TGTGCCAGCAGCCTAACAGGGGGGTCCACCTACGAGCAGTACTTC. Its translation: CASSLTGGSTYEQYF.

The chain recombines TRBV6-5 with TRBJ1-2, with unresolved D. Germline V lookup: CDR1 MNHEY, CDR2 SVGAGI. The CDR3 totals 14 residues. V lost 6 bases to trimming and J lost 4 bases, with 15 bases between them. The CDR3 DNA is TGTGCCAGCAGCCTAGCCCCAGGCGCCTATGGCTACACCTTC. It specifies CASSLAPGAYGYTF.

The DNA of the CDR3 is TGTGCCAGCACCACGACAGGGAACTACGAGCAGTACTTC. It codes for CASTTTGNYEQYF. The J gene is TRBJ2-7, the V gene TRBV13; 7 bases agree with TRBD1. V was clipped by 7 bases and J by 3 bases; unmatched bases: 6. CDR1 and CDR2 from the germline V gene are PRHDT and FYEKMQ (reference sequence). The CDR3 sequence is 13 residues long.

V and J are TRBV10-3 and TRBJ1-6; D gene uncertain. The V gene's germline CDR1 is ENHRY and CDR2 SYGVKD. CDR3 size: 17 residues. V was cut by 1 base and J by 0 bases, with 10 bases left in between. The CDR3 DNA sequence: TGTGCCATCAGTGAGTTAAAAGGAAGCTCCTATAATTCACCCCTCCACTTT. It yields the protein CAISELKGSSYNSPLHF.

A few counts support this clone. This sequence joins TRBV28 and TRBJ1-4, with 8 bases identical to TRBD1. The CDR3 extends over 12 amino acids. V lost 6 bases and J lost 11; bases outside the gene matches: 5. Looked up from germline, CDR1 is MDHEN and CDR2 is SYDVKM. The DNA of the CDR3 is TGTGCCAGCAGCCCTAGGGACAGGAAACTGTTTTTT. It encodes CASSPRDRKLFF.

The rearrangement joins TRBV3-1 (or the pseudogene TRBV3-2) to TRBJ2-5; 8 nucleotides line up with TRBD2. V dropped 3 bases and J dropped 5; count of bases not matched to a gene: 8. Germline CDR1 and CDR2: LGHDT and YNNKEL (reference sequence). This CDR3 is built from 15 residues. CDR3: CASSHGAGVGETQYF. The CDR3 bases are TGTGCCAGCAGCCACGGAGCGGGGGTAGGGGAGACCCAGTACTTC.

The CDR3 spells CASSESFTSVGEQYF. CDR3 nucleotides: TGCGCCAGCAGTGAGTCTTTTACATCGGTCGGCGAGCAGTACTTC. This chain links TRBV10-2 with TRBJ2-7; no clear D gene. The V gene lost 0 bases and the J gene lost 6 bases, with 15 bases spanning the gap. Germline V gives CDR1 WSHSY, CDR2 SAAADI. CDR3 length: 15 residues.

Here the CDR3 DNA reads TGTGCCAGCAGTTCTCAGAGGTCCTACGAGCAGTACTTC. Its protein is CASSSQRSYEQYF. The gene calls are TRBV27 and TRBJ2-7; D uncertain. The CDR3 is made up of 13 amino acids. Germline V gives CDR1 MNHEY, CDR2 SMNVEV (reference sequence). Trimming took off 4 bases at V and 1 base at J, with 8 bases between the two ends.

This chain uses TRBV3-1 (or the pseudogene TRBV3-2) with TRBJ1-2, with D perhaps matching TRBD1 (6 bases). The CDR3 contains 14 residues. Per the germline V gene, CDR1 is LGHDT and CDR2 is YNNKEL (reference sequence). Trimming stripped 4 bases from V and 6 bases from J, with 15 bases between. The CDR3 is CASSRRGGAHGYTF. The CDR3 DNA follows: TGTGCCAGCAGCCGGCGGGGGGGCGCCCATGGCTACACCTTC.

The chain has TRBV6-2 or TRBV6-3 and TRBJ2-1, with 8 positions matching TRBD2. CDR3 length equals 18 residues. CDR1 and CDR2 (germline): MNHEY, SVGEGT. V lost 3 bases and J lost 7; bases outside the gene matches: 17. The CDR3 loop reads CASSYASSGFYRANEQFF. CDR3 coding DNA: TGTGCCAGCAGTTATGCGTCTAGCGGGTTTTATAGGGCTAATGAGCAGTTCTTC.

The CDR3 coding sequence is TGTGCCAGCGGGGGAAGCGGAACCTACGAGCAGTACTTC. Amino acids: CASGGSGTYEQYF. The chain carries TRBV2 and TRBJ2-7; D tentatively reads TRBD1 or TRBD2 (5 bases each). The V end was cut by 8 bases, the J end by 2 bases, with 13 bases between. Germline V gene lookup returns CDR1 SNHLY and CDR2 FYNNEI. The CDR3 spans 13 residues.

V usage is TRBV5-1 and J usage is TRBJ2-7; D is perhaps TRBD1 or TRBD2 (7 bases each). Germline-derived CDR1 and CDR2 are SGHRS and YFSETQ. Trimming cost V 0 bases and J 4 bases, with 17 bases left between them. This CDR3 has 16 amino acids. CDR3 sequence: CASSLATQGGGYEQYF. As DNA, the CDR3 is TGCGCCAGCAGCTTGGCGACTCAGGGGGGAGGGTACGAGCAGTACTTC.

The rearrangement links TRBV11-1 to TRBJ1-6; possible D gene TRBD1, 5 bases. Germline CDR1 reads SGHAT; CDR2 reads FQDESV (reference sequence). This CDR3 has 14 amino acids. Between the trimmed V and J ends, which lost 3 bases and 7 bases, there was a span of 10 bases. The CDR3 nucleotides are TGTGCCAGCAGCTTGACCGGGGGGAATTCACCCCTCCACTTT. Encoded protein: CASSLTGGNSPLHF.

The J gene is TRBJ1-3, the V gene TRBV5-6; 7 positions agree with TRBD1. Trimming cost V 4 bases and J 1 base; bases outside gene matches: 8. The CDR3 is 16 residues long. Germline lookup yields CDR1 SGHDT and CDR2 YYEEEE. CDR3 loop: CASSLYRGVSGNTIYF. The CDR3 DNA follows: TGTGCCAGCAGCCTGTACAGGGGAGTGTCTGGAAACACCATATATTTT. Full variable domain (missing parts from reference TRBV5-6 and TRBJ1-3): DAGVTQSPTHLIKTRGQQVTLRCSPKSGHDTVSWYQQALGQGPQFIFQYYEEEERQRGNFPDRFSGHQFPNYSSELNVNALLLGDSALYLCASSLYRGVSGNTIYFGEGSWLTVV.